The 3 T cell receptor beta chains listed next were all sequenced from one sample in a study of cytomegalovirus exposure and HLA in healthy donors. This PCR relied on a set of 60 Vbeta primers and 13 Jbeta primers. Here immunoSEQ multiplex PCR was the method, and the copy in TCRdb shows in-frame clones only, minus some. Of 200,000 to 250,000 clones listed, around 77% are singletons. The sequencing sample was made of PBMCs. The receptors stem from a woman in her 30s in good health and CMV-seronegative.

The chain employs TRBV9 and TRBJ1-3; D might be TRBD1 (5 bases). The CDR3 has 16 residues. Deletions cut 0 bases from V and 2 bases from J, with 12 bases between. Germline V lookup: CDR1 SGDLS, CDR2 YYNGEE. The CDR3 here is CASSVEAGNTGNTIYF. The DNA of the CDR3 is TGTGCCAGCAGCGTAGAGGCAGGGAATACTGGAAACACCATATATTTT. The variable domain in full, with the rest retrieved from reference TRBV9 and TRBJ1-3, is DSGVTQTPKHLITATGQRVTLRCSPRSGDLSVYWYQQSLDQGLQFLIQYYNGEERAKGNILERFSAQQFPDLHSELNLSSLELGDSALYFCASSVEAGNTGNTIYFGEGSWLTVV.

The table lists this clone with a count of one. The DNA for the CDR3 is TGCAGCGTTGAAGATCCGGGGACAGGGACTGTGGATGAGCAGTTCTTC. Protein product: CSVEDPGTGTVDEQFF. The chain uses TRBV29-1 and TRBJ2-1, with 9 bases that match TRBD1. Trimming cost V 0 bases and J 8 bases; bases outside gene matches: 11. CDR1 and CDR2 from the germline V gene are SQVTM and ANQGSEA. The CDR3 covers 16 residues.

This clone showed up just a few times. This chain joins TRBV11-2 and TRBJ1-2, with D uncertain. Germline V gene sequence: CDR1 SGHAT, CDR2 FQNNGV. Trimming pared 0 bases from V and 4 bases from J, leaving 12 bases between. CDR3 length: 15 residues. DNA of the CDR3: TGTGCCAGCAGCTTAGATTTCGGTACCCTCTATGGCTACACCTTC. Protein sequence: CASSLDFGTLYGYTF.